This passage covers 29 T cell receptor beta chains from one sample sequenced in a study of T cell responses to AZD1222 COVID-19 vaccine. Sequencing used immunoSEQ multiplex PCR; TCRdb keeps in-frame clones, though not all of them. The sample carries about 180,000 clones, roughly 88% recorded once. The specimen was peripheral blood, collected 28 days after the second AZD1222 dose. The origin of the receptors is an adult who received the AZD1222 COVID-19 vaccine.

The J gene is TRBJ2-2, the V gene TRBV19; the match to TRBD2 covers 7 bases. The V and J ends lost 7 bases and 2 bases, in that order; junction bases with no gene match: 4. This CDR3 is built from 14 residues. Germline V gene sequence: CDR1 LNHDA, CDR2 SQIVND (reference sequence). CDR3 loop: CASTQRGNTGELFF. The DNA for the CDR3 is TGTGCCAGTACCCAGCGGGGAAACACCGGGGAGCTGTTTTTT.

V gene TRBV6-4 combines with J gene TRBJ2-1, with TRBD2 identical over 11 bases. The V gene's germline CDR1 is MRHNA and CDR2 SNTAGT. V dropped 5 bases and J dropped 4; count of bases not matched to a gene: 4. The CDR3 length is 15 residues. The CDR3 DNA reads TGTGCCAGCAGTCATACTAGCGGGGGATACAATGAGCAGTTCTTC. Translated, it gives CASSHTSGGYNEQFF.

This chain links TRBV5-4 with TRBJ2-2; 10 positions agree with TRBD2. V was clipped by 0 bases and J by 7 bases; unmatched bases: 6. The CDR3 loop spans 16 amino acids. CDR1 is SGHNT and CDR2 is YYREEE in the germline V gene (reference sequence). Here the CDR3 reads CASSLDSSGGVGELFF. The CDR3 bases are TGTGCCAGCAGCTTGGACTCTAGCGGGGGTGTCGGGGAGCTGTTTTTT.

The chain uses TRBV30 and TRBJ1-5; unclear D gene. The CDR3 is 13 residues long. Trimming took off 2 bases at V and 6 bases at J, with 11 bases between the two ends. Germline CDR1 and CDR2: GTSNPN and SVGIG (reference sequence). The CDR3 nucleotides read TGTGCCTGGAGTCGGGAGGTAGGTCAGCCCCAGCATTTT. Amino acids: CAWSREVGQPQHF.

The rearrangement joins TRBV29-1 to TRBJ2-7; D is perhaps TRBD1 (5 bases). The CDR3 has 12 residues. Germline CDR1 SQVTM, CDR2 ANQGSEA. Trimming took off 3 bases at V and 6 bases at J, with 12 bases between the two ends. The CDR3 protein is CSVDQGFGEQYF. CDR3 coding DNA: TGCAGCGTTGACCAGGGATTTGGCGAGCAGTACTTC.

The CDR3, as DNA: TGTGCCATCAGTGAGGGGCAGGGAGTTTCGGGCTACACCTTC. Amino acid sequence: CAISEGQGVSGYTF. The rearrangement joins TRBV10-3 to TRBJ1-2; maybe TRBD1 (5 bases). V gave up 2 bases and J gave up 8 bases, with 15 bases separating them. The CDR3 runs to 14 residues. Germline V gives CDR1 ENHRY, CDR2 SYGVKD.

The CDR3 nucleotides are TGCGCCCAGAGTGTGGGACAGAGCTTTTACGAGCAGTACTTC. Translation gives CAQSVGQSFYEQYF. The chain has TRBV23-1 and TRBJ2-7; TRBD1 matches 7 bases. TRBV23-1 is an ORF for which the function is uncertain. V shed 11 bases, J shed 4 bases, and the junction held 14 bases outside the gene matches. The CDR3 consists of 14 residues.

The CDR3 nucleotides are TGTGCCAGCAGGCCGGGACCCCGTATGGCGCAGTATTTT. Translated, it gives CASRPGPRMAQYF. The chain has TRBV12-3 or TRBV12-4 and TRBJ2-3; either TRBD1 or TRBD2 may fit D (5 bases each). Deletions cut 6 bases from V and 10 bases from J, with 17 bases between. The CDR3 covers 13 residues.

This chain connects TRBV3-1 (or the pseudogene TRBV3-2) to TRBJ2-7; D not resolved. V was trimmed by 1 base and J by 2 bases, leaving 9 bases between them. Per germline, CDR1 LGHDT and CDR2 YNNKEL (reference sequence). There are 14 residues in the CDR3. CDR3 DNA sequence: TGTGCCAGCAGCCAAGCCGACGGTACCTACGAGCAGTACTTC. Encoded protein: CASSQADGTYEQYF.

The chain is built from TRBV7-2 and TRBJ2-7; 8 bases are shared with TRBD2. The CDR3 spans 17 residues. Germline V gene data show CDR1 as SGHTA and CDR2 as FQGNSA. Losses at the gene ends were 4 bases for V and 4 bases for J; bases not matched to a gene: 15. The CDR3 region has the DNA TGTGCCAGCAGCTCGGAAGGTAGCGGGAATCCCCCTTACGAGCAGTACTTC. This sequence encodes CASSSEGSGNPPYEQYF.

CDR3 nucleotides: TGTGCCAGCAGCTTATCAGGGTCGGTATACGAGCAGTACTTC. Its translation is CASSLSGSVYEQYF. The V gene is TRBV7-2, the J gene TRBJ2-7; possible D gene TRBD1, 5 bases. V shed 2 bases and J shed 4 bases, with 12 bases lying between them. CDR3 length: 14 amino acids. Germline lookup yields CDR1 SGHTA and CDR2 FQGNSA.

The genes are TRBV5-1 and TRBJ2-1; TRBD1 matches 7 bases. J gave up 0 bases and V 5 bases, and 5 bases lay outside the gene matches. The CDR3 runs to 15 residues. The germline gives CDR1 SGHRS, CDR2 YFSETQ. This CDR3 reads CASRVQGVSYNEQFF. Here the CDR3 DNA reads TGCGCCAGCAGAGTTCAGGGGGTCTCCTACAATGAGCAGTTCTTC.

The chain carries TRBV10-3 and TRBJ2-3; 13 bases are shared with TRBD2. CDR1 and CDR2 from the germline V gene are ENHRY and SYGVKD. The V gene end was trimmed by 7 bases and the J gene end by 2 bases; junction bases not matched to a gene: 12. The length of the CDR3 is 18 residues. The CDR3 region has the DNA TGTGCCATCACCAGAACCCCGGGACTAGCGGGGAACACAGATACGCAGTATTTT. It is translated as CAITRTPGLAGNTDTQYF.

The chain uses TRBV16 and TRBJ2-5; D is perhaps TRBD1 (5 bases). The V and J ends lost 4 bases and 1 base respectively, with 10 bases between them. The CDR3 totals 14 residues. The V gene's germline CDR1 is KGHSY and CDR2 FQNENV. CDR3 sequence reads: CASSRQGGQETQYF. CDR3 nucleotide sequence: TGTGCCAGCAGCCGGCAGGGCGGCCAAGAGACCCAGTACTTC.

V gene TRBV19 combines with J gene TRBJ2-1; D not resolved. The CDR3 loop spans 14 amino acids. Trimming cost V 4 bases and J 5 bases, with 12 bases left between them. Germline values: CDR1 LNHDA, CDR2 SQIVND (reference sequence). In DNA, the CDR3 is TGTGCCAGTAGTACGGACGGAGACCACAATGAGCAGTTCTTC. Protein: CASSTDGDHNEQFF.

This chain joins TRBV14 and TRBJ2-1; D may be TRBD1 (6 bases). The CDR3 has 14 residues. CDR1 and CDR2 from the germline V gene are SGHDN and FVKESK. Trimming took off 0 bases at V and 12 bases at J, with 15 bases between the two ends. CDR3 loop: CASSQDWGLGSQFF. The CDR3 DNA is TGTGCCAGCAGCCAAGATTGGGGGCTCGGATCGCAGTTCTTC.

The CDR3 reads CASSLERGYNSPLHF. The CDR3 bases are TGCGCCAGCAGCTTGGAGCGGGGGTATAATTCACCCCTCCACTTT. The J gene is TRBJ1-6, the V gene TRBV5-1; tentative D call: TRBD1 (5 bases). Looked up from germline, CDR1 is SGHRS and CDR2 is YFSETQ. Trimming shortened V by 0 bases and J by 4 bases, and 8 bases separated the two germline ends. This CDR3 is built from 15 residues.

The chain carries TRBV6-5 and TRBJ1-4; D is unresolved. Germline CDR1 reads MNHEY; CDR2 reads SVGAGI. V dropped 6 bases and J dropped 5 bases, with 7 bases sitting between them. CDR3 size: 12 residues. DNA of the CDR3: TGTGCCAGCAGCCGATCAAATGAAAAACTGTTTTTT. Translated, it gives CASSRSNEKLFF.

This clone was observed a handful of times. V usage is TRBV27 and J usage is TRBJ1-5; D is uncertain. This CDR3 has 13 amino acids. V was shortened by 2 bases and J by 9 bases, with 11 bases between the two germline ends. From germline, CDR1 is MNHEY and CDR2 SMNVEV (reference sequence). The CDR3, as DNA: TGTGCCAGCAGTTTAGTGGGTCCCATGCCCCAGCATTTT. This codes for CASSLVGPMPQHF.

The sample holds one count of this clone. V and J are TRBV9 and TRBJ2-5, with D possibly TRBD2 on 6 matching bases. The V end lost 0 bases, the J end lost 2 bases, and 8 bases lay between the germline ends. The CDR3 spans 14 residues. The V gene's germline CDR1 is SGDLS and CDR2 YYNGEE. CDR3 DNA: TGTGCCAGCAGCGTAGGGGGGGTGCAAGAGACCCAGTACTTC. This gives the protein CASSVGGVQETQYF.

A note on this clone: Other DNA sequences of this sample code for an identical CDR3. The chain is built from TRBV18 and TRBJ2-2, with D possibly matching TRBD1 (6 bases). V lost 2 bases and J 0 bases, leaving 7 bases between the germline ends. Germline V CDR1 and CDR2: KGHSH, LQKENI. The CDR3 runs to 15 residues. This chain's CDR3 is CASSPRQANTGELFF. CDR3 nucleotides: TGTGCCAGCTCACCAAGACAGGCGAACACCGGGGAGCTGTTTTTT.

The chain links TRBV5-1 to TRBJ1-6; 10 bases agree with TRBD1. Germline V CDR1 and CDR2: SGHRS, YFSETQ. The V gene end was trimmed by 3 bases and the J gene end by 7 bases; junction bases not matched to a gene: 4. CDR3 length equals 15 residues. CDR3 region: CASSSGQGNNSPLHF. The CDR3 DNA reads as TGCGCCAGCAGCTCGGGACAGGGGAACAATTCACCCCTCCACTTT.

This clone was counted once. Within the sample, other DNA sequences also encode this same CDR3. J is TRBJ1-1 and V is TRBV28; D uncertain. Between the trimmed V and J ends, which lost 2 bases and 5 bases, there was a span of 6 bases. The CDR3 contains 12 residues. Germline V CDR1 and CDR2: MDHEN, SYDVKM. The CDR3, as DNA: TGTGCCAGCAGTTTACGGGGAACTGAAGCTTTCTTT. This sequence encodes CASSLRGTEAFF.

This CDR3 is CASKWDRVHNEQFF. The CDR3 DNA is TGTGCCAGCAAATGGGACAGGGTGCACAATGAGCAGTTCTTC. V is TRBV6-5 and J is TRBJ2-1; 9 nucleotides line up with TRBD1. Germline loops: CDR1 MNHEY, CDR2 SVGAGI. The CDR3 length is 14 residues. J lost 5 bases, V lost 7 bases, and 6 bases had no gene match.

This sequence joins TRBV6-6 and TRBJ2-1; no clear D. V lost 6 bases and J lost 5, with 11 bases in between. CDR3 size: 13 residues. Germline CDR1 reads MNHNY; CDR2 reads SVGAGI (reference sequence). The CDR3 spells CASRSSWDNEQFF. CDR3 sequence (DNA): TGTGCCAGCAGGTCGTCGTGGGACAATGAGCAGTTCTTC.

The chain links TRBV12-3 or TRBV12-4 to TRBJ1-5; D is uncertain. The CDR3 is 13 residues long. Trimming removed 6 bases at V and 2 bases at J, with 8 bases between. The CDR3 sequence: CASSHGRNQPQHF. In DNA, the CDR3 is TGTGCCAGCAGCCATGGCCGCAATCAGCCCCAGCATTTT.

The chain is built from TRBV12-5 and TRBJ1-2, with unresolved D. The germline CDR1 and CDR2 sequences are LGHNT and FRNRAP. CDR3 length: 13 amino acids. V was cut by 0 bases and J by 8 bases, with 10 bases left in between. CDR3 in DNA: TGTGCTAGTGGTTTGGTCCCAGGTCAGGGCTACACCTTC. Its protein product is CASGLVPGQGYTF.

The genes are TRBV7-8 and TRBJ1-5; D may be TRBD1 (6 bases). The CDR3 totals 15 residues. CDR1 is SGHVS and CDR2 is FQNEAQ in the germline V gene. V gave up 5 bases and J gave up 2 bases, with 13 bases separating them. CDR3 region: CASSPLGGRNQPQHF. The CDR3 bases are TGTGCCAGCAGCCCCTTGGGGGGCCGCAATCAGCCCCAGCATTTT.

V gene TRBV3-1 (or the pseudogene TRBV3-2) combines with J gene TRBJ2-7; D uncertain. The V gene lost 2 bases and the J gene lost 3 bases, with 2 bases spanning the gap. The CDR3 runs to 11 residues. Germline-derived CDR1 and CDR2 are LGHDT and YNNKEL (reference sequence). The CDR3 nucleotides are TGTGCCAGCAGCCAATTCTACGAGCAGTACTTC. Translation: CASSQFYEQYF.